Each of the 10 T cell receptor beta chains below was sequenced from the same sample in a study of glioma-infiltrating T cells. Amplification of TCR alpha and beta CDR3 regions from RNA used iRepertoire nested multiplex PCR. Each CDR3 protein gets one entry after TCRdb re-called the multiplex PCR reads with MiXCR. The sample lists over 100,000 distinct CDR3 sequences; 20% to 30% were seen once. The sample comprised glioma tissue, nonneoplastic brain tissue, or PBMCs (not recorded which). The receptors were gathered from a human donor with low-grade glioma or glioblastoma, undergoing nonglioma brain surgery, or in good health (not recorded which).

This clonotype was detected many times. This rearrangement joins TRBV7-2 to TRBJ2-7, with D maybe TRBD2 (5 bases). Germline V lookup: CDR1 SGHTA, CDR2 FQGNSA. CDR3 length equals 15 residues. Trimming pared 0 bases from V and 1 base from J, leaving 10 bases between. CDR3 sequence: CASSLAPGISYEQYF. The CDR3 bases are TGTGCCAGCAGCTTAGCTCCGGGAATTTCCTACGAGCAGTACTTC. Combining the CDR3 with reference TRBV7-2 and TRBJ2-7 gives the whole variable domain GAGVSQSPSNKVTEKGKDVELRCDPISGHTALYWYRQSLGQGLEFLIYFQGNSAPDKSGLPSDRFSAERTGGSVSTLTIQRTQQEDSAVYLCASSLAPGISYEQYFGPGTRLTVT.

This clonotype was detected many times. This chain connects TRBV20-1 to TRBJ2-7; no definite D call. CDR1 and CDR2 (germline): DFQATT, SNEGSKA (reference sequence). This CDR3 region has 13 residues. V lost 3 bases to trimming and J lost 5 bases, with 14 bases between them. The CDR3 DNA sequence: TGCAGTGCTAGGGGAATGGGGATACACGAGCAGTACTTC. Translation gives CSARGMGIHEQYF.

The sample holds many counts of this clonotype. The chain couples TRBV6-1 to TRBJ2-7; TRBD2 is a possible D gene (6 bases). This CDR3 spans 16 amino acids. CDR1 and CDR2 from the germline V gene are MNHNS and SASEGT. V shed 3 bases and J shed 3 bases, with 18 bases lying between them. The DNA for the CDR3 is TGTGCCAGCAGTGAGAGGGAGCGGGCCCTTGGCTACGAGCAGTACTTC. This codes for CASSERERALGYEQYF.

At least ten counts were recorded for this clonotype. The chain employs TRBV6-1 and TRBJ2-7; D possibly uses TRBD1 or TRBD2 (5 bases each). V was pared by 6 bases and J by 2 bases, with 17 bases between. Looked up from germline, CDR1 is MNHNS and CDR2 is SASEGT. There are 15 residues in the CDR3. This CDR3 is CASSPPWGSTYEQYF. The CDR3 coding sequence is TGTGCCAGCAGCCCCCCATGGGGGAGCACCTACGAGCAGTACTTC.

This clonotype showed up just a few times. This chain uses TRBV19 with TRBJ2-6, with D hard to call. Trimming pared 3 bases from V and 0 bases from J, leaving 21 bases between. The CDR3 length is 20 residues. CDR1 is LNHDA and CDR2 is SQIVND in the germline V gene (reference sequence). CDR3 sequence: CASSMSQGLRYNSGANVLTF. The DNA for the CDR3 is TGTGCCAGTAGTATGTCACAAGGTCTCCGCTACAACTCTGGGGCCAACGTCCTGACTTTC.

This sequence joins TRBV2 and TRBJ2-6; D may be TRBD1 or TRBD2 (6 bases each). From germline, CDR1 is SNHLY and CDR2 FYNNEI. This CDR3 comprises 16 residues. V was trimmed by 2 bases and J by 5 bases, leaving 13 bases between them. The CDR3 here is CASSEIGGLRANVLTF. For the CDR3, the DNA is TGTGCCAGCAGTGAAATTGGGGGGCTCAGGGCCAACGTCCTGACTTTC.

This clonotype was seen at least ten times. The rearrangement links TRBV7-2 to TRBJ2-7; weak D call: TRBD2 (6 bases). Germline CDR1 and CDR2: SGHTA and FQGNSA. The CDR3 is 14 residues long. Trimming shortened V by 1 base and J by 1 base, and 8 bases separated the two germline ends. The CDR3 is CASSLVRGSYEQYF. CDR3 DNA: TGTGCCAGCAGCTTAGTCCGGGGGTCCTACGAGCAGTACTTC.

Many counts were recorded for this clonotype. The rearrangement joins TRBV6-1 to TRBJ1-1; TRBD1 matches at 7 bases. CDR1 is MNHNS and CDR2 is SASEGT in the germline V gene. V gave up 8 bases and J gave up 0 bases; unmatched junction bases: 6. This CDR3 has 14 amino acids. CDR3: CASSEGALNTEAFF. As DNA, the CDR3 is TGTGCCAGCTCTGAGGGGGCCCTGAACACTGAAGCTTTCTTT.

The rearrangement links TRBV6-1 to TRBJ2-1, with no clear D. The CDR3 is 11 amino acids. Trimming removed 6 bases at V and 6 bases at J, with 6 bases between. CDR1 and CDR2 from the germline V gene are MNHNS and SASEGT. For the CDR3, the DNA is TGTGCCAGCAGGACTTTCAATGAGCAGTTCTTC. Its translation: CASRTFNEQFF.

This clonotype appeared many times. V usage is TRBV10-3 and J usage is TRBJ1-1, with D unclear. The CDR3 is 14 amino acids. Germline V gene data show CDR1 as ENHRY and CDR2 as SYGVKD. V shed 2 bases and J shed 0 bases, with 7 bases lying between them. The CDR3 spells CAISELNLNTEAFF. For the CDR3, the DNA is TGTGCCATCAGTGAGCTTAATTTGAACACTGAAGCTTTCTTT.